A single sample gave rise to the 20 T cell receptor beta chains below, sequenced in a study of blood T cell repertoires in COVID-19. Here immunoSEQ multiplex PCR was the method, and the copy in TCRdb shows in-frame clones only, minus some. The profile shows some 80,000 clones, more than 70% of them singletons. The sample comprised peripheral blood. The receptor source for this set is a human donor in a cohort sampled during active COVID-19.

The V call is TRBV7-9, the J call TRBJ2-1; 7 bases map to TRBD1. The CDR3 runs 15 residues. Germline V CDR1 and CDR2: SEHNR, FQNEAQ (reference sequence). After removal of 5 bases from V and 7 bases from J, the junction contained 11 bases not matched to a gene. CDR3 protein: CASSLTGNFLNEQFF. The CDR3 nucleotides are TGTGCCAGCAGCCTGACAGGGAATTTTCTAAATGAGCAGTTCTTC.

The sample holds a few counts of this clone. This chain joins TRBV5-1 and TRBJ1-2; TRBD1 is a possible D gene (6 bases). In germline, CDR1 is SGHRS, CDR2 YFSETQ. V was pared by 0 bases and J by 8 bases, with 11 bases between. The CDR3 totals 13 residues. DNA for the CDR3: TGCGCCAGCAGCTTGGTTGGGGGCCAGGGCTACACCTTC. Its translation: CASSLVGGQGYTF.

The V call is TRBV5-8, the J call TRBJ2-2; a possible D gene is TRBD1 (5 bases). The V gene's germline CDR1 is SGHTS and CDR2 YDEGEE. Trimming took 4 bases from V and 1 from J, leaving 11 bases between them. The CDR3 is 15 amino acids. DNA for the CDR3: TGTGCCAGCAGCACAGGTCATTGGAACACCGGGGAGCTGTTTTTT. It specifies CASSTGHWNTGELFF.

V and J are TRBV6-5 and TRBJ1-1; D remains unclear. The V end was cut by 8 bases, the J end by 1 base, with 17 bases between. The CDR3 totals 15 residues. The germline gives CDR1 MNHEY, CDR2 SVGAGI. The CDR3 reads CASQFAETTNTEAFF. DNA of the CDR3: TGTGCCAGCCAGTTTGCCGAGACAACGAACACTGAAGCTTTCTTT.

This clone was detected only once. This sequence joins TRBV5-4 and TRBJ2-2; a weak D match, TRBD1 (5 bases). Germline CDR1 reads SGHNT; CDR2 reads YYREEE (reference sequence). The V gene lost 0 bases and the J gene lost 3 bases, with 9 bases spanning the gap. The CDR3 is 15 amino acids. This CDR3 is CASSLVGRDTGELFF. In DNA form, the CDR3 reads TGTGCCAGCAGCTTGGTAGGCAGGGACACCGGGGAGCTGTTTTTT.

The genes are TRBV5-8 and TRBJ2-1; TRBD2 is a possible D gene (5 bases). The CDR3 has 19 residues. Germline assignment: CDR1 SGHTS and CDR2 YDEGEE. V shed 5 bases and J shed 0 bases, with 24 bases lying between them. As DNA, the CDR3 is TGTGCCAGCAGTTCCCGGGCCAGACTATACCCTACCTCCTACAATGAGCAGTTCTTC. Amino acid sequence: CASSSRARLYPTSYNEQFF.

The chain has TRBV6-6 and TRBJ2-7, with 12 positions matching TRBD1. The V gene end was trimmed by 6 bases and the J gene end by 7 bases; junction bases not matched to a gene: 7. The CDR3 has 14 residues. From germline, CDR1 is MNHNY and CDR2 SVGAGI (reference sequence). The CDR3 reads CASRAGTGGNEQYF. Written as DNA, the CDR3 is TGTGCCAGCAGAGCTGGGACAGGGGGCAATGAGCAGTACTTC.

The chain is built from TRBV19 and TRBJ2-1, with 8 bases lining up with TRBD2. Germline CDR1 reads LNHDA; CDR2 reads SQIVND (reference sequence). This CDR3 spans 15 amino acids. The trim removed 9 bases at V and 3 bases at J, leaving 10 bases unmatched. The CDR3 nucleotides read TGTGCCAGCGCCATCACTAGCGGAGACTACAATGAGCAGTTCTTC. Protein sequence: CASAITSGDYNEQFF. Complete variable domain (other parts from reference TRBV19 and TRBJ2-1): DGGITQSPKYLFRKEGQNVTLSCEQNLNHDAMYWYRQDPGQGLRLIYYSQIVNDFQKGDIAEGYSVSREKKESFPLTVTSAQKNPTAFYLCASAITSGDYNEQFFGPGTRLTVL.

The V and J genes are TRBV7-2 and TRBJ2-3, with 9 bases matching TRBD2. CDR3 size: 16 residues. The V segment lost 5 bases and the J segment 0 bases; nucleotides outside the gene matches: 6. Germline V gene lookup returns CDR1 SGHTA and CDR2 FQGNSA. For the CDR3, the DNA is TGTGCCAGCAGCCACGGACTAGCGAGAAGCACAGATACGCAGTATTTT. Residues: CASSHGLARSTDTQYF.

CDR3 region: CASSGGPGELFF. CDR3 coding DNA: TGTGCCAGCAGTGGGGGGCCCGGGGAGCTGTTTTTT. V usage is TRBV2 and J usage is TRBJ2-2, with D possibly TRBD1 on 6 matching bases. The CDR3 is 12 amino acids. CDR1 is SNHLY and CDR2 is FYNNEI in the germline V gene. V gave up 4 bases and J gave up 6 bases, with 6 bases separating them.

Here the CDR3 DNA reads TGTGCCAGTAGTATCCATGGGACGGCCCCCGGGGGGACCCAGTACTTC. The encoded protein is CASSIHGTAPGGTQYF. V and J are TRBV19 and TRBJ2-5; the D gene is possibly TRBD2 (6 bases). V lost 3 bases to trimming and J lost 7 bases, with 21 bases between them. This CDR3 is built from 16 residues. Germline V gene lookup returns CDR1 LNHDA and CDR2 SQIVND (reference sequence).

A single count supports this clone. The chain links TRBV20-1 to TRBJ1-4, with D possibly matching TRBD1 (5 bases). Trimming pared 3 bases from V and 5 bases from J, leaving 16 bases between. The germline V gene has CDR1 DFQATT and CDR2 SNEGSKA (reference sequence). The CDR3 loop spans 15 amino acids. The CDR3 region is CSASQGLGNNEKLFF. The CDR3 region has the DNA TGCAGTGCTAGTCAGGGTCTGGGGAACAATGAAAAACTGTTTTTT.

The rearrangement joins TRBV25-1 to TRBJ1-2; 11 bases match TRBD1. The CDR3 has 13 amino acids. Germline lookup yields CDR1 MGHDK and CDR2 SYGVNS. V trimming: 8 bases; J trimming: 8 bases; junction bases outside the gene matches: 7. The CDR3, as DNA: TGTGCCAGCCGGGGACAGGGGGTATTGGGCTACACCTTC. It yields the protein CASRGQGVLGYTF.

The chain uses TRBV12-3 or TRBV12-4 and TRBJ2-4, with D perhaps matching TRBD1 (5 bases). V shed 2 bases and J shed 8 bases, with 10 bases lying between them. The CDR3 has 13 amino acids. The CDR3 DNA follows: TGTGCCAGCAGTTTAAACCCAGGGCACATTCAGTACTTC. Translating gives CASSLNPGHIQYF.

The chain recombines TRBV4-3 with TRBJ2-7; maybe TRBD1 (6 bases). The CDR3 extends over 16 amino acids. Trimming pared 1 base from V and 1 base from J, leaving 14 bases between. The germline gives CDR1 LGHNA, CDR2 YSLEER. CDR3 nucleotides: TGCGCCAGCAGCCAAGCGCAGGACAGTGGGTCCTACGAGCAGTACTTC. Translation gives CASSQAQDSGSYEQYF.

V usage is TRBV12-3 or TRBV12-4 and J usage is TRBJ2-1; no reliable D call. Trimming stripped 5 bases from V and 5 bases from J, with 4 bases between. This CDR3 has 11 amino acids. The CDR3, as DNA: TGTGCCAGCAGTCCTCACAATGAGCAGTTCTTC. This gives the protein CASSPHNEQFF.

V is TRBV28 and J is TRBJ1-3; D is unresolved. V lost 8 bases, J lost 0 bases, and 11 bases lay in between. The CDR3 has 14 amino acids. In germline, CDR1 is MDHEN, CDR2 SYDVKM. The CDR3 loop reads CASASRLSGNTIYF. The CDR3 DNA is TGTGCCAGCGCTTCGAGGCTCTCTGGAAACACCATATATTTT.

This clone showed up just once. The chain carries TRBV7-9 and TRBJ2-3; D remains unclear. This CDR3 region has 14 residues. Looked up from germline, CDR1 is SEHNR and CDR2 is FQNEAQ (reference sequence). The V gene lost 4 bases and the J gene lost 0 bases, with 8 bases spanning the gap. The CDR3, as DNA: TGTGCCAGCAGCTCATGGCCTAGCACAGATACGCAGTATTTT. Amino acid sequence: CASSSWPSTDTQYF.

The chain links TRBV11-2 to TRBJ2-1, with 9 bases aligning to TRBD2. After removal of 5 bases from V and 0 bases from J, the junction contained 5 bases not matched to a gene. This CDR3 region has 16 residues. The germline CDR1 and CDR2 sequences are SGHAT and FQNNGV. DNA for the CDR3: TGTGCCAGCAGCCCTAGGACTAGCGACTCCTACAATGAGCAGTTCTTC. It is translated as CASSPRTSDSYNEQFF.

The table lists this clone with a count of one. The gene calls are TRBV7-8 and TRBJ2-6, with D hard to call. The CDR3 is 14 amino acids. The V and J ends lost 5 bases and 1 base respectively, with 6 bases between them. Germline V lookup: CDR1 SGHVS, CDR2 FQNEAQ. The CDR3 loop is CASSDRSGANVLTF. CDR3 bases: TGTGCCAGCAGCGATAGATCTGGGGCCAACGTCCTGACTTTC. Full variable domain (remainder filled in from reference TRBV7-8 and TRBJ2-6): GAGVSQSPRYKVAKRGQDVALRCDPISGHVSLFWYQQALGQGPEFLTYFQNEAQLDKSGLPSDRFFAERPEGSVSTLKIQRTQQEDSAVYLCASSDRSGANVLTFGAGSRLTVL.